This T cell receptor beta chain was sequenced for a study of early T cells in non-severe SARS-CoV-2 infection. Study context: Bulk RNA isolated from unsorted whole blood underwent sequencing; chains were not paired.

Study-level results: Clonotype matching in VDJdb favored anti-spike CD8 responses and did not capture private and CD4 specificities.

This clonotype came up a few times. Its antigen is unidentified. Unique molecular identifiers were attached to individual cDNA molecules. TCRdb reprocessed the 5' RACE reads via MiXCR and lists one record per CDR3 protein. The sample yields tens of thousands of distinct CDR3 sequences, about a tenth seen once. The CDR3 totals 13 residues. CDR1 is MNHNY, CDR2 SVGAGI, per germline (reference sequence). V was shortened by 1 base and J by 7 bases, with 8 bases between the two germline ends. Sequencing used whole blood. This sequence joins TRBV6-6 and TRBJ2-1; D remains ambiguous. The TCR originated in an adult who was a healthcare worker with PCR-confirmed SARS-CoV-2 infection or an uninfected control (not recorded which). The CDR3 is CASSYLGGNEQFF. The CDR3 nucleotides are TGTGCCAGCAGTTACTTGGGCGGTAATGAGCAGTTCTTC.